This passage covers 13 T cell receptor beta chains from one sample sequenced in a study of neurological immune-mediated disorders. Time point given: longitudinal time-point 1 (baseline). TCRdb analysed the 5' RACE reads with MiXCR anew, one entry per CDR3 protein. The sample has 35,000 to 45,000 distinct CDR3 sequences; 3.2% are singletons. Sequenced material: PBMCs. The source is a woman in her sixties with multiple sclerosis.

Many counts were recorded for this clonotype. The gene calls are TRBV10-3 and TRBJ2-1; 12 nucleotides line up with TRBD1. The CDR3 has 15 residues. The germline V gene has CDR1 ENHRY and CDR2 SYGVKD. The J segment lost 7 bases and the V segment lost 3 bases, leaving 4 bases of the junction unmatched. CDR3 DNA: TGTGCCATCAGTGAACGGGACAGGGGGCTTAATGAGCAGTTCTTC. Its translation is CAISERDRGLNEQFF.

This clonotype was seen ten or more times. V usage is TRBV29-1 and J usage is TRBJ2-5; D perhaps matches TRBD1 (5 bases). The V gene lost 4 bases and the J gene lost 2 bases, with 8 bases spanning the gap. CDR1 SQVTM and CDR2 ANQGSEA come from the germline V gene. This CDR3 has 12 amino acids. The CDR3 region has the DNA TGCAGCGTTGGGGGCAGGCAAGAGACCCAGTACTTC. Residues: CSVGGRQETQYF. Supplemented by reference TRBV29-1 and TRBJ2-5, the full variable domain reads SAVISQKPSRDICQRGTSLTIQCQVDSQVTMMFWYRQQPGQSLTLIATANQGSEATYESGFVIDKFPISRPNLTFSTLTVSNMSPEDSSIYLCSVGGRQETQYFGPGTRLLVL.

CDR3 protein: CSARDRRFLYEQYF. The CDR3 bases are TGCAGTGCACGGGACAGGAGGTTCCTATACGAGCAGTACTTC. The chain uses TRBV20-1 and TRBJ2-7, with TRBD1 matching 8 bases. The length of the CDR3 is 14 residues. J gave up 4 bases and V 6 bases, and 11 bases lay outside the gene matches. CDR1 DFQATT and CDR2 SNEGSKA come from the germline V gene (reference sequence).

In this sample, this clonotype turned up many times. V gene TRBV20-1 combines with J gene TRBJ1-5, with a tentative D call TRBD1 (5 bases). This CDR3 is built from 17 residues. Germline CDR1 and CDR2: DFQATT and SNEGSKA (reference sequence). The V end lost 2 bases, the J end lost 0 bases, and 17 bases lay between the germline ends. The CDR3 bases are TGCAGTGCTAGACATTCGGGGCGATCTAATAGCAATCAGCCCCAGCATTTT. This translates into CSARHSGRSNSNQPQHF.

This clonotype was seen many times. The chain uses TRBV20-1 and TRBJ1-6; 7 nucleotides line up with TRBD1. Germline V gives CDR1 DFQATT, CDR2 SNEGSKA (reference sequence). This CDR3 is 12 amino acids long. In DNA form, the CDR3 reads TGCAGCCAAGGGGGCAGGAATTCACCCCTCCACTTT. This gives the protein CSQGGRNSPLHF.

In its sample, this clonotype was seen many times. This CDR3 is CAWSPGSNQPQHF. CDR3 coding DNA: TGTGCCTGGAGTCCAGGGAGCAATCAGCCCCAGCATTTT. The V gene is TRBV30, the J gene TRBJ1-5, with D perhaps TRBD1 (5 bases). Trimming cost V 2 bases and J 1 base, with 6 bases left between them. Germline CDR1 is GTSNPN and CDR2 is SVGIG (reference sequence). The CDR3 length is 13 residues.

This clonotype was observed at least ten times. The chain employs TRBV29-1 and TRBJ1-4; D gene uncertain. This CDR3 spans 12 amino acids. The germline V gene encodes CDR1 SQVTM and CDR2 ANQGSEA. The ends were cut back, 4 bases at V and 4 bases at J, with 7 bases in the middle. CDR3 in DNA: TGCAGCGTTGTGGACCATAATGAAAAACTGTTTTTT. Its translation: CSVVDHNEKLFF. Drawing the rest from reference TRBV29-1 and TRBJ1-4, the complete variable domain is SAVISQKPSRDICQRGTSLTIQCQVDSQVTMMFWYRQQPGQSLTLIATANQGSEATYESGFVIDKFPISRPNLTFSTLTVSNMSPEDSSIYLCSVVDHNEKLFFGSGTQLSVL.

In this sample, this clonotype turned up many times. V gene TRBV5-1 combines with J gene TRBJ2-5; TRBD2 matches at 9 bases. CDR3 length: 14 amino acids. Germline V lookup: CDR1 SGHRS, CDR2 YFSETQ. The J segment lost 1 base and the V segment lost 3 bases, leaving 1 base of the junction unmatched. For the CDR3, the DNA is TGCGCCAGCAGCTCGACTAGCGGCCAAGAGACCCAGTACTTC. This sequence encodes CASSSTSGQETQYF. The whole variable domain, remainder taken from reference TRBV5-1 and TRBJ2-5, is KAGVTQTPRYLIKTRGQQVTLSCSPISGHRSVSWYQQTPGQGLQFLFEYFSETQRNKGNFPGRFSGRQFSNSRSEMNVSTLELGDSALYLCASSSTSGQETQYFGPGTRLLVL.

This clonotype came up a few times. The genes are TRBV20-1 and TRBJ2-3; possibly TRBD1 for D (6 bases). V was pared by 6 bases and J by 4 bases, with 23 bases between. The CDR3 sequence is 16 residues long. Per the germline V gene, CDR1 is DFQATT and CDR2 is SNEGSKA (reference sequence). The CDR3: CSADYHRAELADTQYF. For the CDR3, the DNA is TGCAGTGCGGATTACCACAGGGCGGAGTTGGCAGATACGCAGTATTTT.

This clonotype was counted at least ten times. The chain combines TRBV18 with TRBJ1-5, with D perhaps TRBD1 (6 bases). V lost 0 bases to trimming and J lost 4 bases, with 13 bases between them. The V gene's germline CDR1 is KGHSH and CDR2 LQKENI. CDR3 length: 16 residues. The CDR3: CASSPPGGTANQPQHF. The CDR3 nucleotides are TGTGCCAGCTCACCACCCGGGGGCACAGCTAATCAGCCCCAGCATTTT.

This clonotype came up many times. The V gene is TRBV5-1, the J gene TRBJ2-1, with 10 bases matching TRBD2. The CDR3 is 15 residues long. V shed 3 bases, J shed 2 bases, and the junction held 2 bases outside the gene matches. Germline CDR1 reads SGHRS; CDR2 reads YFSETQ. CDR3 sequence (DNA): TGCGCCAGCAGCTCTAGCGGGGGAACCTACAATGAGCAGTTCTTC. It specifies CASSSSGGTYNEQFF.

This clonotype occurred many times. The rearrangement links TRBV29-1 to TRBJ1-1; tentative D call: TRBD1 (5 bases). Per germline, CDR1 SQVTM and CDR2 ANQGSEA. The CDR3 contains 12 residues. V was cut by 1 base and J by 6 bases, with 9 bases left in between. The chain's CDR3 is CSVEALQAEAFF. CDR3 coding DNA: TGCAGCGTTGAAGCTTTACAGGCTGAAGCTTTCTTT.

Ten or more counts support this clonotype. The chain employs TRBV5-1 and TRBJ2-7, with TRBD2 identical over 8 bases. V trimming: 0 bases; J trimming: 2 bases; junction bases outside the gene matches: 1. The CDR3 covers 14 residues. The germline V gene encodes CDR1 SGHRS and CDR2 YFSETQ. The CDR3 reads CASSLAAGAYEQYF. The DNA for the CDR3 is TGCGCCAGCAGCTTGGCAGCGGGGGCCTACGAGCAGTACTTC. Full variable domain (missing parts from reference TRBV5-1 and TRBJ2-7): KAGVTQTPRYLIKTRGQQVTLSCSPISGHRSVSWYQQTPGQGLQFLFEYFSETQRNKGNFPGRFSGRQFSNSRSEMNVSTLELGDSALYLCASSLAAGAYEQYFGPGTRLTVT.